Shown below are 27 T cell receptor beta chains from a single sample sequenced in a study of T cells in Graves' hyperthyroidism and ophthalmopathy. Authors of the study amplified TCR beta CDR3 regions from RNA transcripts. TCR CDR3 underwent first-round RT-PCR with the HTBI primer set. MiXCR, applied by TCRdb to the multiplex PCR reads, yields one record per CDR3 protein. The profile shows 300,000 to 350,000 distinct CDR3 sequences, over 15% of them singletons. Sequenced sample: blood. Receptor source: a woman aged 40-49 years with Graves' ophthalmopathy.

The J gene is TRBJ2-7, the V gene TRBV2; 9 bases fit TRBD1. The V gene end was trimmed by 7 bases and the J gene end by 2 bases; junction bases not matched to a gene: 9. This CDR3 has 15 residues. Germline V gene data show CDR1 as SNHLY and CDR2 as FYNNEI. The CDR3 DNA sequence: TGTGCCAGCAACCGAGGACAGGGGAGCCCCTACGAGCAGTACTTC. It specifies CASNRGQGSPYEQYF.

This clonotype was detected many times. The J gene is TRBJ2-4, the V gene TRBV27, with TRBD2 as a possible D gene (6 bases). From germline, CDR1 is MNHEY and CDR2 SMNVEV (reference sequence). V lost 7 bases, J lost 0 bases, and 13 bases lay in between. This CDR3 has 15 residues. The CDR3 DNA reads TGTGCCAGCACACAATCGGGACTAGCCAAAAACATTCAGTACTTC. It is translated as CASTQSGLAKNIQYF.

This clonotype was picked up many times. CDR3 in DNA: TGTGCCTGGACCCGAATACGAAACACCGGGGAGCTGTTTTTT. Its translation is CAWTRIRNTGELFF. The chain couples TRBV30 to TRBJ2-2; D gene unclear. The CDR3 covers 14 residues. Trimming stripped 4 bases from V and 2 bases from J, with 11 bases between. Germline V CDR1 and CDR2: GTSNPN, SVGIG (reference sequence).

This clonotype was seen many times. The J gene is TRBJ2-7, the V gene TRBV7-6; 9 bases match TRBD2. CDR1 SGHVS and CDR2 FNYEAQ come from the germline V gene. The CDR3 loop spans 18 amino acids. Trimming took 1 base from V and 2 from J; bases not matched to a gene: 12. Here the CDR3 DNA reads TGTGCCAGCAGCTTAGAGGCGCCGACTAGCGGCCTTACCTACGAGCAGTACTTC. Translated, it gives CASSLEAPTSGLTYEQYF.

This clonotype occurred many times. The CDR3 here is CSVSQPSGNTIYF. CDR3 nucleotide sequence: TGCAGTGTTTCACAGCCCTCTGGAAACACCATATATTTT. This chain links TRBV20-1 with TRBJ1-3, with unresolved D. This CDR3 has 13 residues. Trimming removed 7 bases at V and 0 bases at J, with 10 bases between. Germline loops: CDR1 DFQATT, CDR2 SNEGSKA (reference sequence).

The J gene is TRBJ1-2, the V gene TRBV7-9, with 7 bases matching TRBD1. In germline, CDR1 is SEHNR, CDR2 FQNEAQ (reference sequence). Unmatched junction bases numbered 8, after V lost 3 bases and J lost 4 bases. This CDR3 is built from 15 residues. In nucleotides, the CDR3 is TGTGCCAGCAGCTTGGAACAGGGGCCAATCTATGGCTACACCTTC. This encodes CASSLEQGPIYGYTF.

This clonotype appeared many times. CDR3 bases: TGTGCCACCAGCAGAGATCTGGGCAGTGAAGAGACCCAGTACTTC. The encoded protein is CATSRDLGSEETQYF. The chain joins TRBV15 to TRBJ2-5; D is unclear. This CDR3 is 15 amino acids long. With 0 bases removed from V and 3 bases from J, the gap between germline ends came to 11 bases. The V gene's germline CDR1 is LNHNV and CDR2 YYDKDF (reference sequence). The whole variable domain, remainder taken from reference TRBV15 and TRBJ2-5, is DAMVIQNPRYQVTQFGKPVTLSCSQTLNHNVMYWYQQKSSQAPKLLFHYYDKDFNNEADTPDNFQSRRPNTSFCFLDIRSPGLGDTAMYLCATSRDLGSEETQYFGPGTRLLVL.

This clonotype was recorded once. The rearrangement joins TRBV6-1 to TRBJ2-5; D remains unclear. Germline V gives CDR1 MNHNS, CDR2 SASEGT. Trimming took 3 bases from V and 2 from J, leaving 10 bases between them. The CDR3 extends over 14 amino acids. CDR3 bases: TGTGCCAGCAGTGAGGTAGTACAGCAAGAGACCCAGTACTTC. Amino acid sequence: CASSEVVQQETQYF.

At least ten counts were recorded for this clonotype. The V gene is TRBV7-2, the J gene TRBJ2-5, with TRBD2 matching over 7 bases. The CDR3 is 15 amino acids. Germline assignment: CDR1 SGHTA and CDR2 FQGNSA. Trimming removed 1 base from V and 5 bases from J; junction bases left unmatched: 7. CDR3 nucleotide sequence: TGTGCCAGCAGCTTAGGAGGGAGGGCCGAGGAGACCCAGTACTTC. Translated, it gives CASSLGGRAEETQYF.

This clonotype showed up many times. The rearrangement uses TRBV19 and TRBJ1-1; 7 bases are shared with TRBD1. CDR1 and CDR2 (germline): LNHDA, SQIVND (reference sequence). The CDR3 runs 12 residues. The V gene end was trimmed by 9 bases and the J gene end by 1 base; junction bases not matched to a gene: 2. The CDR3 coding sequence is TGTGCCAGCCACAGGGGGAACACTGAAGCTTTCTTT. It encodes CASHRGNTEAFF. Combining the CDR3 with reference TRBV19 and TRBJ1-1 gives the whole variable domain DGGITQSPKYLFRKEGQNVTLSCEQNLNHDAMYWYRQDPGQGLRLIYYSQIVNDFQKGDIAEGYSVSREKKESFPLTVTSAQKNPTAFYLCASHRGNTEAFFGQGTRLTVV.

This clonotype was counted many times. The chain joins TRBV20-1 to TRBJ2-7; maybe TRBD1 (6 bases). The V gene's germline CDR1 is DFQATT and CDR2 SNEGSKA (reference sequence). V gave up 3 bases and J gave up 2 bases, with 14 bases separating them. This CDR3 comprises 14 residues. This CDR3 reads CSASTGQRAYEQYF. The CDR3 nucleotides read TGCAGTGCTAGCACAGGGCAAAGGGCCTACGAGCAGTACTTC.

The sample holds many counts of this clonotype. The chain combines TRBV10-1 with TRBJ1-1, with D unresolved. The CDR3 is 13 amino acids. Trimming left V 4 bases short and J 1 base short, with 7 bases between. Germline V gene sequence: CDR1 WNHNN, CDR2 SYGVQD (reference sequence). The CDR3 sequence is CASSARRNTEAFF. DNA for the CDR3: TGCGCCAGCAGTGCCCGAAGGAACACTGAAGCTTTCTTT.

This clonotype was observed many times. This chain links TRBV13 with TRBJ1-3; no clear D gene. In germline, CDR1 is PRHDT, CDR2 FYEKMQ (reference sequence). V dropped 2 bases and J dropped 0 bases, with 14 bases sitting between them. This CDR3 region has 17 residues. CDR3 amino acids: CASSLRAGRRSGNTIYF. The CDR3 DNA is TGTGCCAGCAGCTTACGGGCGGGCAGGCGCTCTGGAAACACCATATATTTT.

This clonotype has ten or more counts. The chain recombines TRBV20-1 with TRBJ1-5; the match to TRBD1 covers 8 bases. Germline CDR1 is DFQATT and CDR2 is SNEGSKA (reference sequence). Germline trimming cut 4 bases from V and 6 bases from J; bases unmatched to any gene: 8. This CDR3 spans 14 amino acids. The chain's CDR3 is CSATAGGRGQPQHF. Written as DNA, the CDR3 is TGCAGTGCTACCGCAGGGGGCCGGGGTCAGCCCCAGCATTTT.

This clonotype appeared many times. The rearrangement links TRBV12-3 or TRBV12-4 to TRBJ1-3; the D is unclear. CDR3 size: 16 residues. V was clipped by 3 bases and J by 4 bases, with 16 bases between them. Here the CDR3 DNA reads TGTGCCAGCAGTTTGCTCGTGGAGACGGGAGGAAACACCATATATTTT. This gives the protein CASSLLVETGGNTIYF.

This chain links TRBV2 with TRBJ1-1; D remains ambiguous. V lost 7 bases to trimming and J lost 1 base, with 13 bases between them. The CDR3 length is 14 residues. Germline V lookup: CDR1 SNHLY, CDR2 FYNNEI. CDR3 sequence (DNA): TGTGCCAGCATAGGAAGTGATAAGAACACTGAAGCTTTCTTT. Amino acids: CASIGSDKNTEAFF. Looking up the rest from reference TRBV2 and TRBJ1-1 gives the full variable domain: EPEVTQTPSHQVTQMGQEVILRCVPISNHLYFYWYRQILGQKVEFLVSFYNNEISEKSEIFDDQFSVERPDGSNFTLKIRSTKLEDSAMYFCASIGSDKNTEAFFGQGTRLTVV.

This clonotype was seen a handful of times. The chain uses TRBV20-1 and TRBJ2-2; D unclear. Trimming pared 1 base from V and 4 bases from J, leaving 10 bases between. CDR3 size: 14 residues. Germline CDR1 is DFQATT and CDR2 is SNEGSKA (reference sequence). CDR3: CSARVSGITGELFF. DNA of the CDR3: TGCAGTGCTAGAGTTTCCGGAATCACCGGGGAGCTGTTTTTT.

At least ten counts were recorded for this clonotype. This rearrangement joins TRBV9 to TRBJ2-5; 7 bases map to TRBD2. Trimming cost V 1 base and J 3 bases; bases outside gene matches: 6. The CDR3 is made up of 15 amino acids. Germline V gene lookup returns CDR1 SGDLS and CDR2 YYNGEE. CDR3 nucleotides: TGTGCCAGCAGCGTACACTCTAGCGGAGAAGAGACCCAGTACTTC. Protein: CASSVHSSGEETQYF.

With respect to this clonotype: The junction does not match germline at one end; this may be a read error. This sequence joins TRBV28 and TRBJ1-1; D is possibly TRBD1 (5 bases). This CDR3 has 18 amino acids. Germline CDR1 reads MDHEN; CDR2 reads SYDVKM. The CDR3 nucleotides read TGTGCCCGCAGTTCAATTTCCGACAGCGTCCTTATGAACACTGAAGCTTTCTTT. It is translated as CARSSISDSVLMNTEAFF.

This clonotype was observed at least ten times. This rearrangement joins TRBV20-1 to TRBJ2-7, with no clear D. The CDR3 runs to 12 residues. V was trimmed by 5 bases and J by 7 bases, leaving 15 bases between them. Germline CDR1 reads DFQATT; CDR2 reads SNEGSKA (reference sequence). The CDR3 is CSAYNGWGEQYF. CDR3 DNA: TGCAGTGCTTATAACGGCTGGGGTGAGCAGTACTTC.

Concerning this clonotype: At one boundary the junction diverges from the germline segment, which might be a read error. The chain recombines TRBV4-3 with TRBJ1-1; 9 bases agree with TRBD1. The CDR3 runs to 18 residues. Looked up from germline, CDR1 is LGHNA and CDR2 is YSLEER. The CDR3: CASSQDRDRDVKNTEAYF. Here the CDR3 DNA reads TGCGCCAGCAGCCAAGATCGGGACAGGGATGTTAAGAACACTGAAGCTTACTTT.

This chain uses TRBV28 with TRBJ1-3; 7 bases line up with TRBD1. This CDR3 has 19 amino acids. The germline V gene has CDR1 MDHEN and CDR2 SYDVKM. Trimming cost V 6 bases and J 4 bases; bases outside gene matches: 21. The CDR3, as DNA: TGTGCCAGCAGGGGCCCGGGACAGAATAATTTGATGGAAGGAAACACCATATATTTT. Translating it yields CASRGPGQNNLMEGNTIYF.

The rearrangement joins TRBV28 to TRBJ1-6, with D hard to call. The germline V gene encodes CDR1 MDHEN and CDR2 SYDVKM. V was cut by 4 bases and J by 6 bases, with 13 bases left in between. The CDR3 spans 15 residues. The CDR3 loop is CASSYGSLSNSPLHF. The CDR3 DNA reads TGTGCCAGCAGTTATGGGTCCTTGAGTAATTCACCCCTCCACTTT.

This clonotype was counted a few times. This chain uses TRBV3-1 with TRBJ1-2; 7 bases are a match to TRBD1. Trimming cost V 1 base and J 4 bases; bases outside gene matches: 12. This CDR3 spans 17 amino acids. From germline, CDR1 is LGHDT and CDR2 YNNKEL (reference sequence). CDR3 bases: TGTGCCAGCAGCCAAGGAAGCCAGACAGGGTCTGGCTATGGCTACACCTTC. Amino acids: CASSQGSQTGSGYGYTF. Complete variable domain (other parts from reference TRBV3-1 and TRBJ1-2): DTAVSQTPKYLVTQMGNDKSIKCEQNLGHDTMYWYKQDSKKFLKIMFSYNNKELIINETVPNRFSPKSPDKAHLNLHINSLELGDSAVYFCASSQGSQTGSGYGYTFGSGTRLTVV.

The chain combines TRBV3-1 with TRBJ1-6; 10 positions agree with TRBD1. Germline assignment: CDR1 LGHDT and CDR2 YNNKEL (reference sequence). The J segment lost 9 bases and the V segment lost 3 bases, leaving 2 bases of the junction unmatched. The CDR3 totals 14 residues. The CDR3 DNA is TGTGCCAGCAGCCAGACAGGGGGCACTTCACCCCTCCACTTT. Amino acids: CASSQTGGTSPLHF.

The table lists this clonotype with many counts. This sequence joins TRBV5-5 and TRBJ2-5, with D unclear. Germline CDR1 SGHKS, CDR2 YYEKEE (reference sequence). Trimming pared 4 bases from V and 2 bases from J, leaving 12 bases between. The CDR3 sequence is 14 residues long. CDR3 nucleotide sequence: TGTGCCAGCAGCCCCGCGGCGCCTCAAGAGACCCAGTACTTC. Its protein is CASSPAAPQETQYF.

In this sample, this clonotype turned up a few times. The chain links TRBV3-1 to TRBJ2-7, with 10 bases lining up with TRBD1. There are 15 residues in the CDR3. V was clipped by 4 bases and J by 4 bases; unmatched bases: 7. Germline V gives CDR1 LGHDT, CDR2 YNNKEL (reference sequence). The CDR3 DNA reads TGTGCCAGCAGCCGAACCGGGACAGGGGTATACGAGCAGTACTTC. Translating gives CASSRTGTGVYEQYF.